This T cell receptor beta chain was recorded in a study of T-cell memory formation after mild COVID-19. For the study at large: TCR clusters largely stayed donor specific. Points from the study as a whole: Day 37-peaking second-wave clones had unconfirmed SARS-CoV-2 specificity. The main location of contracting CD4+ clones was CM and EM, and that of contracting CD8+ clones was EMRA. Pre-infection memory showed some responding clones, and this suggested that cross-reactive memory joined.

One entry per CDR3 protein, called by TCRdb with MiXCR from the 5' RACE reads. There are about 360,000 distinct CDR3 sequences in the sample; roughly 14% occur only once, and about 20% lies in the top ten. Between the trimmed V and J ends, which lost 5 bases and 2 bases, there was a span of 6 bases. From germline, CDR1 is SGHTA and CDR2 FQGNSA. CDR3 size: 12 residues. This clonotype has at least ten counts. The target antigen is unknown. The material sequenced was PBMCs or a T cell subset sorted from them (not recorded which). This sequence originates from a man aged 18 to 35 who had mild COVID-19 (a few samples of this study predate the infection). Cell type and time point are not known. The J gene is TRBJ2-5, the V gene TRBV7-2, with D hard to call. The CDR3 protein is CASSRLQETQYF. The CDR3 region has the DNA TGTGCCAGCAGCCGATTACAAGAGACCCAGTACTTC.